The clone carrying this T cell receptor beta chain was recorded a few times. TCRdb used MiXCR to reprocess the 5' RACE reads, holding one entry per CDR3 protein. This sample has about 140,000 distinct CDR3 sequences, with around 21% found just once. This entry belongs to a study of T-cell memory formation after mild COVID-19. Germline assignment: CDR1 MNHEY and CDR2 SVGAGI. The CDR3 consists of 17 residues. Losses at the gene ends were 2 bases for V and 7 bases for J; bases not matched to a gene: 8. Material: PBMCs or a T cell subset sorted from them (not recorded which). This TCR was sampled from an adult woman who had mild COVID-19 (a few samples of this study predate the infection). Cell type and time point are not known. The chain is built from TRBV6-5 and TRBJ2-3; TRBD2 aligns across 14 bases. The CDR3 DNA sequence: TGTGCCAGCAGTTACATGCTAGGGACTAGCGGGAGAAATACGCAGTATTTT. It translates to CASSYMLGTSGRNTQYF.